This T cell receptor beta chain was retrieved from a study of graft-versus-host responses after intestinal transplantation. Turning to the study itself: Multivisceral, liver-intestinal, or isolated intestinal transplants were performed in recipients.

Sequencing used immunoSEQ multiplex PCR; TCRdb keeps in-frame clones, though not all of them. Here the sample spans about 40,000 clones, roughly nine tenths being singletons. Study findings and constraints: Recipient-marrow GvH clones were detected, some having first appeared in ileum or blood. Allograft clonal ratios (graft-versus-host to host-versus-graft) were high in patients who had graft-donor T cell macrochimerism.

About this clone: Its specificity is not known.

The CDR3 spans 16 residues. Sequenced material: PBMCs, taken approximately 310 days after intestinal transplant. The chain links TRBV12-1 to TRBJ2-2; the DNA was not used to check the table's D call, TRBD2. TRBV12-1 is a pseudogene segment. The receptor was derived from a human patient who received an intestinal transplant, so some T cells may come from the graft donor. DNA of the CDR3: TGTGCCAGCAGCTTTTTTCGGGAGTCGGGCACCGGGGAGCTGTTTTTT. It encodes CASSFFRESGTGELFF.